This T cell receptor beta chain was retrieved from a study of shared clonotypes between healthy human individuals. Profiled with immunoSEQ multiplex PCR; TCRdb holds only in-frame clones, not every one. The table shows fewer than 600,000 clones, with roughly 83% occurring only once. Genomic DNA of unsorted samples came from around 84 million PBMCs. The CDR3 length is 15 residues. Looked up from germline, CDR1 is SGHDT and CDR2 is YYEEEE. J lost 1 base, V lost 3 bases, and 6 bases had no gene match. Sequenced: PBMCs. This receptor was obtained from a woman in her forties in good health. Some clones in this sample may be carry-over from other donors' samples. The J gene is TRBJ1-1, the V gene TRBV5-6, with 7 nucleotides matching TRBD1. The CDR3 nucleotides read TGTGCCAGCAGCTATGAGACAGGGAGGAACACTGAAGCTTTCTTT. Its protein is CASSYETGRNTEAFF.